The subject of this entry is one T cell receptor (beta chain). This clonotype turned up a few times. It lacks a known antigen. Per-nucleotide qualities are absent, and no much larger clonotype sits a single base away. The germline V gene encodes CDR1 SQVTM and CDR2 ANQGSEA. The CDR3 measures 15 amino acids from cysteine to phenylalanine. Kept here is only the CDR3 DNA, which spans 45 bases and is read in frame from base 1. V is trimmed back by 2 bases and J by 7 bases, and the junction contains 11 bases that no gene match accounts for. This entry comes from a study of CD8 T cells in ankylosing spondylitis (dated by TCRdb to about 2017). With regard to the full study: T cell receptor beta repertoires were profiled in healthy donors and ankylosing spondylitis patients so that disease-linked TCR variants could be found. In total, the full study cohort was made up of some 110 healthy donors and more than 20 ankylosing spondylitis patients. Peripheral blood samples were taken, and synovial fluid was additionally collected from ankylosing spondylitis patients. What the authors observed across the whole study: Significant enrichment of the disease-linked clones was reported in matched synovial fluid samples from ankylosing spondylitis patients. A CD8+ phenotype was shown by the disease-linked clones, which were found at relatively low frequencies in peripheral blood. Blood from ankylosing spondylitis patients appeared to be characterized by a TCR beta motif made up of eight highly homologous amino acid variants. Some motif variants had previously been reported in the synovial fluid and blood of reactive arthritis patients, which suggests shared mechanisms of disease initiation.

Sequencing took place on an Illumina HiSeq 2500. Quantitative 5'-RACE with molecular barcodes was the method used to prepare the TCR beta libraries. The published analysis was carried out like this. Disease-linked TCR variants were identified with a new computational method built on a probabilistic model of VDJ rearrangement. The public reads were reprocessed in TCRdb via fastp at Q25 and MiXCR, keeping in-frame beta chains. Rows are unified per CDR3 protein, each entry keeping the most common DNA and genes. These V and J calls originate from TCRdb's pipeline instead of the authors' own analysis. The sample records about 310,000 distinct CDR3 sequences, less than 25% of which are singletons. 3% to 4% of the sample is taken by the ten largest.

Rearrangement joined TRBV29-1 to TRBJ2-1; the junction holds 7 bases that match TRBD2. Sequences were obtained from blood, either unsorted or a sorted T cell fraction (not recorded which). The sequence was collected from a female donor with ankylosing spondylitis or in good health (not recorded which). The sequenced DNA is TGCAGCGTTGAACAGTGGGAGGGAGGAGGGAATGAGCAGTTCTTC. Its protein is CSVEQWEGGGNEQFF.